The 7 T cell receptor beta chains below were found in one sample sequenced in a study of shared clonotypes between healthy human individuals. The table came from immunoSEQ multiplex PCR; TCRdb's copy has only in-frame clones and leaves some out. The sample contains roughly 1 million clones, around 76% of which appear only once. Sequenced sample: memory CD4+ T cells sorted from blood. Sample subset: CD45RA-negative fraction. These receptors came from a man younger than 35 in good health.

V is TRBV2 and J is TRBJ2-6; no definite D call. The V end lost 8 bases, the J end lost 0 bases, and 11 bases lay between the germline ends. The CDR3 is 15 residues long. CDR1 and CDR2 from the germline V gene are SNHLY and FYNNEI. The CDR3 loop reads CASRERSSGANVLTF. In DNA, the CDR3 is TGTGCCAGCCGCGAAAGGAGCTCTGGGGCCAACGTCCTGACTTTC.

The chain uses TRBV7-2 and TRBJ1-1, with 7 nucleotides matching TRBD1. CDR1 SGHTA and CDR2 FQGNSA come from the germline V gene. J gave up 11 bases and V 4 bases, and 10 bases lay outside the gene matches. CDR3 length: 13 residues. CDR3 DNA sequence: TGTGCCAGCAGCTCTACAGGGGAAGGGGTTGCTTTCTTT. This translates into CASSSTGEGVAFF.

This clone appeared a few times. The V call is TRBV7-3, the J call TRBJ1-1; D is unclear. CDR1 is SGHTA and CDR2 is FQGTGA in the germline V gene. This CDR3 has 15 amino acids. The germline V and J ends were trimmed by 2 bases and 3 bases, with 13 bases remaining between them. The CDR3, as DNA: TGTGCCAGCAGCTTACGTTCGGCACCCTACACTGAAGCTTTCTTT. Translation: CASSLRSAPYTEAFF.

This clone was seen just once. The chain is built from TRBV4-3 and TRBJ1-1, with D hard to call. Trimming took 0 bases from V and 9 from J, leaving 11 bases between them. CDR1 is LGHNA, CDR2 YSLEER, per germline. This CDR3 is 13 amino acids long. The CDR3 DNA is TGCGCCAGCAGCCAAGATCGGGTTGGCAAAGCTTTCTTT. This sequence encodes CASSQDRVGKAFF.

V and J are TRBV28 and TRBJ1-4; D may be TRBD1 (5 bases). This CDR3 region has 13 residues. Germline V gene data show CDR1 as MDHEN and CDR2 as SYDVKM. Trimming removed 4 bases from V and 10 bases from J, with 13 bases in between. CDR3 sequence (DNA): TGTGCCAGCAGTTACAACCAGGGCGGAAAACTGTTTTTT. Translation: CASSYNQGGKLFF.

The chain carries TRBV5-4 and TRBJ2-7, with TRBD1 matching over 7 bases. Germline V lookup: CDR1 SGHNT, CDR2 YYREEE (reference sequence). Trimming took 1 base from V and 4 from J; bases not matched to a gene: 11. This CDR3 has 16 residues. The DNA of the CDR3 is TGTGCCAGCAGCTTGTACCGGGACAGCAGTATTTACGAGCAGTACTTC. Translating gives CASSLYRDSSIYEQYF.

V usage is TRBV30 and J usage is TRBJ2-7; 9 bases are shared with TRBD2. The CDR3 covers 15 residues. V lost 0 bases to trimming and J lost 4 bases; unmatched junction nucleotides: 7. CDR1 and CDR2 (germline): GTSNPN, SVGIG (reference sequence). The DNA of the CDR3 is TGTGCCTGGAGTGTACTGGGCGGGAGGGTTTACGAGCAGTACTTC. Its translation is CAWSVLGGRVYEQYF.